This T cell receptor beta chain was recorded in a study of beta chain features in type 1 diabetes. Study summary: In age, gender and cell yields, patients were similar to healthy donors.

All of the isolated RNA was reverse transcribed, so expressed TCRB transcripts were sequenced. Some clones are missing from TCRdb's copy, which holds only in-frame ones; the method was immunoSEQ multiplex PCR. Of 150,000 to 180,000 clones detected, 10% appear once; the ten largest clones hold more than 0.4%. Study conclusions and caveats: Sampled from patients, naive, central memory and Treg TCRB repertoires appeared more similar than those sampled from healthy donors. Significant though moderate, a shortening of TCRB CDR3s appeared in all four CD4+ subsets of Type 1 diabetes patients. No resolution was reached here on whether HLA type influences TCRB rearrangement.

A single heparinised draw of roughly 110 mL on average was taken per donor. This clone was picked up a small number of times. Its antigen is not known. Germline trimming cut 0 bases from V and 2 bases from J; bases unmatched to any gene: 1. The germline CDR1 and CDR2 sequences are SGHNT and YYREEE (reference sequence). This CDR3 is 15 amino acids long. The gene calls are TRBV5-4 and TRBJ2-5, with TRBD1 matching over 10 bases. The specimen was central memory CD4+ T cells from blood. The source is a man aged 25 to 40 with type 1 diabetes. For the CDR3, the DNA is TGTGCCAGCAGCTTGGGGGGACAGGGGCAAGAGACCCAGTACTTC. It translates to CASSLGGQGQETQYF.